This T cell receptor (beta chain) emerged from a study of shared clonotypes between healthy human individuals. Replicate PCRs from sorted subsets contained roughly 220 ng DNA, which is some 32,000 T cell genomes. Method: immunoSEQ multiplex PCR; TCRdb's copy keeps in-frame clones and lacks some. The sample has approximately 600,000 clones, about 95% seen once. The CDR3 covers 15 residues. V lost 2 bases and J lost 0, with 8 bases in between. Germline V gene lookup returns CDR1 SGHTA and CDR2 FQGNSA. Findings and limits, study-wide: Relative to memory subsets, naive subsets generally showed larger estimated richness. A handful of donors had 4% to 5% of their naive CD4 clonotypes in common.

CD45RO-negative cells were positively selected for CCR7, leaving out terminally differentiated effector memory CD45RA+ cells. A note on this clone: Its antigen is unidentified.

The material sequenced was naive CD8+ T cells sorted from blood. This sequence originates from a woman younger than 45 in good health. V and J are TRBV7-2 and TRBJ1-5; D gene uncertain. CDR3 DNA: TGTGCCAGCAGCTTAACTGGGATTAGCAATCAGCCCCAGCATTTT. Protein: CASSLTGISNQPQHF.